The source of this T cell receptor beta chain is a study of Ad26.COV2.S vaccination and SARS-CoV-2 variants. Clones were sequenced by immunoSEQ multiplex PCR, and TCRdb holds only the in-frame ones, with some missing. Here the sample spans about 440,000 clones, around 90% being singletons. Noted treatment: 15 to 20 received Ad26.COV2.S at low or high dose, single or two shots; 5 received placebo; per-sample allocation not given. After the first vaccine or placebo injection, samples were drawn on day 63. There are 12 residues in the CDR3. Looked up from germline, CDR1 is SNHLY and CDR2 is FYNNEI. V was clipped by 0 bases and J by 7 bases, with 6 bases between them.

This material consisted of peripheral blood, taken in a trial of Ad26.COV2.S vaccine versus placebo. This sequence originates from a person between 18 and 65 years old who received the Ad26.COV2.S COVID-19 vaccine or a placebo. The genes are TRBV2 and TRBJ1-2; D not resolved. The CDR3 here is CASSEAPGGYTF. The DNA of the CDR3 is TGTGCCAGCAGTGAAGCCCCAGGTGGCTACACCTTC.